This record looks at one T cell receptor (beta chain) sequence and its context. The entry originates in a study of blood T cell repertoires in COVID-19. About the research overall: Researchers got acute and convalescent COVID-19 samples from the United States, Italy and Spain. Sources were T cells, B-cell-depleted T cells, or PBMCs; the material itself was cDNA or gDNA.

V lost 4 bases and J 0 bases, leaving 12 bases between the germline ends. Germline values: CDR1 GTSNPN, CDR2 SVGIG (reference sequence). The CDR3 sequence is 15 residues long. Authors' data handling: Amplified reference gene primers provided the basis for estimating nucleated cell counts. Assay: immunoSEQ multiplex PCR; the TCRdb copy retains only in-frame clones and omits some. The V and J calls and clone size are taken from that table; D and trimming were inferred from the DNA. Of about 98,000 clones listed, around 82% are singletons. The chain uses TRBV30 and TRBJ1-4; D gene unclear. This sequence was found in a man aged 70-80 years with active or convalescent COVID-19. The sequencing input was peripheral blood. DNA for the CDR3: TGTGCCTGGACCTCTACCGGTGCAACTAATGAAAAACTGTTTTTT. This translates into CAWTSTGATNEKLFF.